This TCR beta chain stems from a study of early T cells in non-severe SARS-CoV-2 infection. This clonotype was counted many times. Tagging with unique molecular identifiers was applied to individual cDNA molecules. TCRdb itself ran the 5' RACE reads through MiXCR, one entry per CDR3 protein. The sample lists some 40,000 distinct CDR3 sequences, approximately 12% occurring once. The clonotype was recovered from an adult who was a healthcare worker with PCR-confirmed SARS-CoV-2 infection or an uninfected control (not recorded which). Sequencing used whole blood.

CDR3 nucleotide sequence: TGTGCCAGCAGTTTAGTGGTAGGTCGGAGCCTAGCCAAAAACATTCAGTACTTC. Protein product: CASSLVVGRSLAKNIQYF. The chain couples TRBV28 to TRBJ2-4; D unclear. The CDR3 consists of 18 residues. Trimming removed 2 bases from V and 0 bases from J, with 17 bases in between. Per germline, CDR1 MDHEN and CDR2 SYDVKM. The full variable domain, its missing parts supplied by reference TRBV28 and TRBJ2-4, is DVKVTQSSRYLVKRTGEKVFLECVQDMDHENMFWYRQDPGLGLRLIYFSYDVKMKEKGDIPEGYSVSREKKERFSLILESASTNQTSMYLCASSLVVGRSLAKNIQYFGAGTRLSVL.